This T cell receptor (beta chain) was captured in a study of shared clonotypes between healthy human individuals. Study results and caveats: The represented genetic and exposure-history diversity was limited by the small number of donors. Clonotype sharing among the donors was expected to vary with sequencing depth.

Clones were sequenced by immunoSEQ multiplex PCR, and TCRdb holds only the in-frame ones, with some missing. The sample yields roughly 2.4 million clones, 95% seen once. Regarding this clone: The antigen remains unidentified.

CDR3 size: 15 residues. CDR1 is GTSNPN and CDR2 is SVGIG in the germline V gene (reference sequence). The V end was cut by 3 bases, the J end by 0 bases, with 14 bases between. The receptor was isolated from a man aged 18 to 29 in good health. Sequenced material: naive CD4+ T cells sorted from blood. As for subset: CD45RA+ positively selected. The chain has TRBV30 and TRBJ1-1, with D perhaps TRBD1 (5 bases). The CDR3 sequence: CAWRSPTAMNTEAFF. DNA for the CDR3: TGTGCCTGGAGGTCCCCGACAGCCATGAACACTGAAGCTTTCTTT. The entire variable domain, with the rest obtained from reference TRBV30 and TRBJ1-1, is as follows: SQTIHQWPATLVQPVGSPLSLECTVEGTSNPNLYWYRQAAGRGLQLLFYSVGIGQISSEVPQNLSASRPQDRQFILSSKKLLLSDSGFYLCAWRSPTAMNTEAFFGQGTRLTVV.